This T cell receptor beta chain derives from a study of blood T cell repertoires in COVID-19. Here immunoSEQ multiplex PCR was the method, and the copy in TCRdb shows in-frame clones only, minus some. Of around 220,000 clones in the sample, around 90% are singletons; the top ten hold over 12%. This CDR3 is 14 amino acids long. Trimming took 5 bases from V and 5 from J; bases not matched to a gene: 8. Per germline, CDR1 WNHNN and CDR2 SYGVQD (reference sequence). This clonotype was sampled from a man aged 25 to 45 who had been exposed to COVID-19. Sequenced input: PBMCs or T cells enriched from blood (not recorded which). The chain couples TRBV10-1 to TRBJ2-7; the match to TRBD1 covers 8 bases. This chain's CDR3 is CASSHQGARNEQYF. The DNA of the CDR3 is TGCGCCAGCAGTCACCAGGGGGCGCGAAACGAGCAGTACTTC.